This T cell receptor (beta chain) was identified during a study of PD-1 blockade in classical Hodgkin lymphoma. Time point of the sample: cycle 4 day 1 (C4D1), after more than five weeks of nivolumab. Brentuximab vedotin exposure varied, and every patient relapsed after autologous stem cell transplantation. The CDR3 contains 14 residues. Germline CDR1 is SGHRS and CDR2 is YFSETQ. V was clipped by 0 bases and J by 7 bases, with 13 bases between them. The data were produced by immunoSEQ multiplex PCR, yet TCRdb's version contains in-frame clones alone and is incomplete. The sample lists 40,000 to 55,000 clones, about 80% occurring once.

The chain uses TRBV5-1 and TRBJ1-1, with a weak D call TRBD1 (5 bases). The input for sequencing was peripheral blood mononuclear cells (PBMCs), taken before the fourth cycle of nivolumab. This receptor was taken from a human donor with classical Hodgkin lymphoma. The CDR3 is CASSLGRDGLEAFF. The CDR3 nucleotides read TGCGCCAGCAGCTTGGGCCGGGACGGCCTTGAAGCTTTCTTT.